Following are 27 T cell receptor beta chains from one sample sequenced in a study of identifying expanded T cells in peripheral blood. Generated by immunoSEQ multiplex PCR, the TCRdb table keeps only in-frame clones and is missing some. In the table there are just over 90,000 clones, 85% to 90% of which are singletons. Sequenced sample: blood. These TCRs come from a person between 18 and 70 years old in good health.

This chain connects TRBV13 to TRBJ1-1, with D possibly TRBD1 on 5 matching bases. V dropped 2 bases and J dropped 8 bases, with 12 bases sitting between them. The CDR3 is 13 amino acids. The germline gives CDR1 PRHDT, CDR2 FYEKMQ (reference sequence). The DNA of the CDR3 is TGTGCCAGCAGCTTATCGGGACGGGTGGAAGCTTTCTTT. This sequence encodes CASSLSGRVEAFF.

V gene TRBV7-7 combines with J gene TRBJ2-5; 10 bases map to TRBD1. The V gene's germline CDR1 is SSHAT and CDR2 FNYEAQ (reference sequence). This CDR3 has 17 amino acids. V was pared by 6 bases and J by 4 bases, with 14 bases of the junction left unmatched. CDR3: CASSHNLPTGGSETQYF. The CDR3 nucleotides are TGTGCCAGCAGTCACAACCTCCCGACAGGGGGCTCAGAGACCCAGTACTTC.

The chain has TRBV11-2 and TRBJ1-2; D is uncertain. The V gene's germline CDR1 is SGHAT and CDR2 FQNNGV. The CDR3 runs 15 residues. V was trimmed by 0 bases and J by 4 bases, leaving 12 bases between them. CDR3 in amino acids: CASSLDRIRGYGYTF. The CDR3 DNA reads as TGTGCCAGCAGCTTAGACCGGATTCGGGGCTATGGCTACACCTTC.

The V call is TRBV6-4, the J call TRBJ1-2, with D possibly TRBD1 on 5 matching bases. Trimming removed 7 bases at V and 3 bases at J, with 30 bases between. This CDR3 contains 19 residues. Germline V gene data show CDR1 as MRHNA and CDR2 as SNTAGT. The CDR3 DNA follows: TGTGCCAGCACTTACCCAGAACTTAATCCGGGACCTGGAGACTATGGCTACACCTTC. This codes for CASTYPELNPGPGDYGYTF.

In this sample, this clone turned up once. The V call is TRBV4-2, the J call TRBJ1-1; no reliable D call. Trimming stripped 0 bases from V and 1 base from J, with 6 bases between. Looked up from germline, CDR1 is LGHNA and CDR2 is YNFKEQ. This CDR3 has 14 residues. This CDR3 is CASSQDSRNTEAFF. CDR3 in DNA: TGTGCCAGCAGCCAAGATTCTCGGAACACTGAAGCTTTCTTT.

The CDR3 DNA sequence: TGTGCCTGGAGTCTTCCAGGAGACTACCCCTCTAACTATGGCTACACCTTC. It translates to CAWSLPGDYPSNYGYTF. This chain links TRBV30 with TRBJ1-2, with D unclear. The V and J ends lost 2 bases and 0 bases respectively, with 19 bases between them. This CDR3 comprises 17 residues. From germline, CDR1 is GTSNPN and CDR2 SVGIG (reference sequence).

V usage is TRBV2 and J usage is TRBJ2-1; TRBD2 might be the D (5 bases). Trimming pared 8 bases from V and 7 bases from J, leaving 27 bases between. The V gene's germline CDR1 is SNHLY and CDR2 FYNNEI. This CDR3 has 17 amino acids. CDR3 DNA sequence: TGTGCCAGCCGTGGTCCGGACTTGCATTCTGGTAGGAATGAGCAGTTCTTC. Protein sequence: CASRGPDLHSGRNEQFF.

The table lists this clone with a count of one. This chain connects TRBV21-1 to TRBJ1-1; no check of the table's D call, TRBD1, against the DNA was made. TRBV21-1 is noted as a pseudogene. The length of the CDR3 is 15 residues. The CDR3 loop is CASSKGAPVNTEAFF. DNA for the CDR3: TGTGCCAGCAGCAAGGGGGCACCGGTGAACACTGAAGCTTTCTTT.

The J gene is TRBJ2-3, the V gene TRBV18; D is ambiguous. Between the trimmed V and J ends, which lost 4 bases and 0 bases, there was a span of 5 bases. This CDR3 is 13 amino acids long. Germline-derived CDR1 and CDR2 are KGHSH and LQKENI. The CDR3 loop reads CASSLKSTDTQYF. The CDR3 DNA is TGTGCCAGCTCACTAAAAAGCACAGATACGCAGTATTTT. The entire variable domain, with the rest obtained from reference TRBV18 and TRBJ2-3, is as follows: NAGVMQNPRHLVRRRGQEARLRCSPMKGHSHVYWYRQLPEEGLKFMVYLQKENIIDESGMPKERFSAEFPKEGPSILRIQQVVRGDSAAYFCASSLKSTDTQYFGPGTRLTVL.

The chain uses TRBV28 and TRBJ2-1; no clear D gene. CDR3 length: 14 residues. Germline CDR1 and CDR2: MDHEN and SYDVKM. The ends were cut back, 5 bases at V and 1 base at J, with 9 bases in the middle. The CDR3 nucleotides are TGTGCCAGCAGTCCCTCAGGATCCTACAATGAGCAGTTCTTC. Translated: CASSPSGSYNEQFF.

The chain recombines TRBV29-1 with TRBJ2-7, with D hard to call. Germline CDR1 SQVTM, CDR2 ANQGSEA. V was cut by 6 bases and J by 3 bases, with 12 bases left in between. The CDR3 has 12 amino acids. CDR3 sequence reads: CSVTGGDYEQYF. CDR3 sequence (DNA): TGCAGCGTCACTGGTGGGGACTACGAGCAGTACTTC.

This sequence joins TRBV2 and TRBJ1-1, with D possibly matching TRBD1 (5 bases). The ends were cut back, 4 bases at V and 3 bases at J, with 9 bases in the middle. Germline-derived CDR1 and CDR2 are SNHLY and FYNNEI. The length of the CDR3 is 13 residues. CDR3 amino acids: CASSGDRDTEAFF. CDR3 bases: TGTGCCAGCAGTGGAGACAGAGACACTGAAGCTTTCTTT. Based on the CDR3 plus reference TRBV2 and TRBJ1-1, the full variable domain is EPEVTQTPSHQVTQMGQEVILRCVPISNHLYFYWYRQILGQKVEFLVSFYNNEISEKSEIFDDQFSVERPDGSNFTLKIRSTKLEDSAMYFCASSGDRDTEAFFGQGTRLTVV.

CDR3 residues: CASSLLGDGYTF. CDR3 bases: TGCGCCAGCAGCTTGCTAGGGGATGGCTACACCTTC. The chain employs TRBV5-1 and TRBJ1-2; TRBD1 might be the D (5 bases). V lost 1 base and J lost 6, with 7 bases in between. Looked up from germline, CDR1 is SGHRS and CDR2 is YFSETQ. This CDR3 comprises 12 residues.

The chain uses TRBV2 and TRBJ2-5, with 7 bases aligning to TRBD1. V shed 5 bases, J shed 5 bases, and the junction held 8 bases outside the gene matches. The CDR3 is 14 amino acids. Per germline, CDR1 SNHLY and CDR2 FYNNEI. The CDR3 sequence: CASSLTGLGETQYF. The CDR3 bases are TGTGCCAGCAGTCTGACAGGGTTGGGGGAGACCCAGTACTTC.

The genes are TRBV28 and TRBJ2-5; possibly TRBD2 for D (6 bases). The J call could be wrong; TRBJ2-7 is a better fit for the DNA end. CDR1 MDHEN and CDR2 SYDVKM come from the germline V gene. CDR3 length equals 13 residues. The CDR3 is CASMEGSSYEQYF. CDR3 DNA: TGTGCCAGCATGGAGGGGAGCTCCTACGAGCAGTACTTC.

The chain carries TRBV19 and TRBJ1-2; the D is unclear. V gave up 2 bases and J gave up 3 bases, with 13 bases separating them. CDR3 length equals 15 residues. Germline values: CDR1 LNHDA, CDR2 SQIVND (reference sequence). This chain's CDR3 is CASSIRTPRDYGYTF. DNA for the CDR3: TGTGCCAGTAGTATAAGGACCCCTCGGGACTATGGCTACACCTTC.

The gene calls are TRBV6-6 and TRBJ2-5; 13 bases are shared with TRBD2. Per the germline V gene, CDR1 is MNHNY and CDR2 is SVGAGI (reference sequence). V shed 2 bases, J shed 5 bases, and the junction held 2 bases outside the gene matches. The CDR3 length is 15 residues. The CDR3 DNA reads as TGTGCCAGCAGTTACACTAGCGGGGGGGCCGAGACCCAGTACTTC. This translates into CASSYTSGGAETQYF.

This chain's CDR3 is CASSPTLAGMGTYEQYF. The CDR3 region has the DNA TGTGCCAGCTCACCGACTCTCGCAGGGATGGGCACCTACGAGCAGTACTTC. This sequence joins TRBV18 and TRBJ2-7; D perhaps matches TRBD1 (5 bases). Trimming removed 3 bases at V and 2 bases at J, with 20 bases between. There are 17 residues in the CDR3. Germline loops: CDR1 KGHSH, CDR2 LQKENI.

The chain has TRBV2 and TRBJ2-7; 8 bases match TRBD2. The CDR3 totals 15 residues. Germline CDR1 is SNHLY and CDR2 is FYNNEI. Trimming took 1 base from V and 3 from J; bases not matched to a gene: 5. CDR3 sequence reads: CASSEESGSVYEQYF. DNA for the CDR3: TGTGCCAGCAGTGAAGAAAGCGGGAGTGTCTACGAGCAGTACTTC. The variable domain in full, completed from reference TRBV2 and TRBJ2-7, reads EPEVTQTPSHQVTQMGQEVILRCVPISNHLYFYWYRQILGQKVEFLVSFYNNEISEKSEIFDDQFSVERPDGSNFTLKIRSTKLEDSAMYFCASSEESGSVYEQYFGPGTRLTVT.

This rearrangement joins TRBV21-1 to TRBJ1-4. TRBV21-1 is listed as a pseudogene. This CDR3 region has 16 residues. The CDR3 region has the DNA TGTGCCAGCAGCAAACATGGGGACGGATGTAATGAAAAACTGTTTTTT. This codes for CASSKHGDGCNEKLFF.

This chain connects TRBV7-3 to TRBJ2-1, with a possible D match to TRBD1 (5 bases). Germline V CDR1 and CDR2: SGHTA, FQGTGA. CDR3 length: 16 amino acids. The V end lost 5 bases, the J end lost 4 bases, and 18 bases lay between the germline ends. The CDR3 loop is CASSLRVGVSYNEQFF. Written as DNA, the CDR3 is TGTGCCAGCAGCCTCCGCGTAGGGGTTTCTTACAATGAGCAGTTCTTC.

The chain couples TRBV28 to TRBJ1-2; D remains unclear. The ends were cut back, 4 bases at V and 4 bases at J, with 7 bases in the middle. CDR1 is MDHEN and CDR2 is SYDVKM in the germline V gene. This CDR3 contains 12 residues. The CDR3 nucleotides read TGTGCCAGCAGTTATCCAGGCTATGGCTACACCTTC. Protein sequence: CASSYPGYGYTF.

V is TRBV4-2 and J is TRBJ1-5, with D perhaps matching TRBD1 (6 bases). The length of the CDR3 is 14 residues. Trimming shortened V by 2 bases and J by 2 bases, and 7 bases separated the two germline ends. The V gene's germline CDR1 is LGHNA and CDR2 YNFKEQ. The CDR3 region is CASSQRQGNQPQHF. CDR3 bases: TGTGCCAGCAGCCAAAGACAGGGCAATCAGCCCCAGCATTTT.

The CDR3 here is CASSEAQGRDSPLHF. CDR3 in DNA: TGTGCCAGCAGTGAAGCTCAGGGTAGGGATTCACCCCTCCACTTT. The chain is built from TRBV2 and TRBJ1-6; tentative D call: TRBD1 (5 bases). The germline V and J ends were trimmed by 0 bases and 8 bases, with 11 bases remaining between them. CDR3 length: 15 amino acids. Germline V gene data show CDR1 as SNHLY and CDR2 as FYNNEI.

This clone was seen a single time. This chain joins TRBV5-1 and TRBJ2-3; 15 positions agree with TRBD2. The V gene's germline CDR1 is SGHRS and CDR2 YFSETQ. V shed 4 bases, J shed 6 bases, and the junction held 9 bases outside the gene matches. The CDR3 extends over 17 amino acids. The CDR3 reads CASSPGLAGGLEDTQYF. In nucleotides, the CDR3 is TGCGCCAGCAGCCCAGGACTAGCGGGGGGGCTTGAGGATACGCAGTATTTT.

The V call is TRBV5-1, the J call TRBJ2-3; D may correspond to TRBD1 or TRBD2 (5 bases each). This CDR3 has 16 amino acids. The V gene's germline CDR1 is SGHRS and CDR2 YFSETQ. V was clipped by 2 bases and J by 3 bases, with 16 bases between them. The CDR3: CASSLGTGGETDTQYF. CDR3 coding DNA: TGCGCCAGCAGCTTAGGAACAGGAGGAGAAACAGATACGCAGTATTTT.

The CDR3 region is CASITLAGAPYNEQFF. In DNA, the CDR3 is TGCGCCAGCATTACGCTAGCGGGGGCCCCCTACAATGAGCAGTTCTTC. The V gene is TRBV10-2, the J gene TRBJ2-1, with 10 bases identical to TRBD2. J was trimmed by 2 bases and V by 7 bases; bases with no gene match: 8. Germline CDR1 reads WSHSY; CDR2 reads SAAADI. The CDR3 spans 16 residues.